This is a list of T cell receptor beta chains from one sample in a study of identical twins. TCRdb reanalysed the 5' RACE reads using MiXCR and keeps one entry per CDR3 protein. The profile shows 450,000 to 600,000 distinct CDR3 sequences, around 24% of them singletons. This sample was also put to use in a study of yellow fever vaccine responses in identical twins.

Sequencing was done on a sample of CD4+ T cells sorted from blood. All receptors come from a woman aged 18 to 35 in good health. Both conserved end residues are part of each CDR3. Each record gives: J gene, V gene, D gene, clone size, CDR3 protein, CDR3 DNA. D genes are given only for firm matches. The size entry is marked missing in some rows and otherwise reads once, few, many or a size class.

j_gene: TRBJ1-2
v_gene: TRBV7-2
d_gene: .
abundance: .
CDR3aa: CASSLKGSLGYTF
CDR3nt: TGTGCCAGCAGCTTGAAAGGGAGCTTAGGCTACACCTTC

j_gene: TRBJ2-2
v_gene: TRBV5-1
d_gene: TRBD1
abundance: few
CDR3aa: CASSFLQGAGTGELFF
CDR3nt: TGCGCCAGCAGCTTCCTACAGGGGGCCGGCACCGGGGAGCTGTTTTTT

j_gene: TRBJ2-5
v_gene: TRBV29-1
d_gene: TRBD1
abundance: .
CDR3aa: CSVGTGHGETQYF
CDR3nt: TGCAGCGTCGGGACAGGGCATGGAGAGACCCAGTACTTC

j_gene: TRBJ2-3
v_gene: TRBV4-1
d_gene: TRBD2
abundance: .
CDR3aa: CASSQPKLAGLATDTQYF
CDR3nt: TGCGCCAGCAGCCAACCCAAACTAGCGGGATTGGCCACAGATACGCAGTATTTT

j_gene: TRBJ1-1
v_gene: TRBV10-3
d_gene: .
abundance: .
CDR3aa: CAISESQRMNTEAFF
CDR3nt: TGTGCCATCAGTGAGTCACAGAGGATGAACACTGAAGCTTTCTTT

j_gene: TRBJ1-1
v_gene: TRBV27
d_gene: .
abundance: .
CDR3aa: CASSLRVGGNTEAFF
CDR3nt: TGTGCCAGCAGTTTGAGGGTAGGGGGGAACACTGAAGCTTTCTTT

j_gene: TRBJ1-3
v_gene: TRBV11-1
d_gene: .
abundance: .
CDR3aa: CASSSWTTGNTIYF
CDR3nt: TGTGCCAGCAGCTCTTGGACAACTGGAAACACCATATATTTT

j_gene: TRBJ2-1
v_gene: TRBV20-1
d_gene: .
abundance: .
CDR3aa: CSAREGWRHEQFF
CDR3nt: TGCAGTGCCCGAGAAGGATGGCGCCATGAGCAGTTCTTC

j_gene: TRBJ2-7
v_gene: TRBV6-1
d_gene: TRBD2
abundance: .
CDR3aa: CASSEGLAVYEQYF
CDR3nt: TGTGCCAGCAGTGAGGGACTAGCGGTCTACGAGCAGTACTTC

j_gene: TRBJ2-3
v_gene: TRBV7-2
d_gene: TRBD2
abundance: few
CDR3aa: CASSLNAGVLMDTQYF
CDR3nt: TGTGCCAGCAGCTTAAATGCGGGGGTCTTGATGGATACGCAGTATTTT

j_gene: TRBJ2-2
v_gene: TRBV28
d_gene: .
abundance: .
CDR3aa: CASSLLGRGSTGELFF
CDR3nt: TGTGCCAGCAGTTTATTAGGTCGGGGGAGCACCGGGGAGCTGTTTTTT

j_gene: TRBJ2-6
v_gene: TRBV5-1
d_gene: TRBD1
abundance: .
CDR3aa: CASSLGQGWSGANVLTF
CDR3nt: TGCGCCAGCAGCTTGGGACAGGGCTGGTCGGGGGCCAACGTCCTGACTTTC

j_gene: TRBJ2-4
v_gene: TRBV6-1
d_gene: .
abundance: .
CDR3aa: CASRQGWSKNIQYF
CDR3nt: TGTGCCAGCAGGCAGGGGTGGTCCAAAAACATTCAGTACTTC

j_gene: TRBJ2-1
v_gene: TRBV5-1
d_gene: .
abundance: .
CDR3aa: CASSSYEDSRNEQFF
CDR3nt: TGCGCCAGCAGCTCGTACGAGGACTCCCGCAATGAGCAGTTCTTC

j_gene: TRBJ2-1
v_gene: TRBV11-1
d_gene: .
abundance: .
CDR3aa: CASSLDYMGAISYNEQFF
CDR3nt: TGTGCCAGCAGCTTAGATTATATGGGGGCGATCTCCTACAATGAGCAGTTCTTC

j_gene: TRBJ1-5
v_gene: TRBV12-3/TRBV12-4
d_gene: TRBD1
abundance: few
CDR3aa: CASMKGASNQPQHF
CDR3nt: TGTGCCAGCATGAAGGGGGCTAGCAATCAGCCCCAGCATTTT

j_gene: TRBJ2-7
v_gene: TRBV2
d_gene: TRBD1
abundance: .
CDR3aa: CASSRVGTGWYEQYF
CDR3nt: TGTGCCAGCAGTAGGGTGGGGACAGGGTGGTACGAGCAGTACTTC

j_gene: TRBJ1-6
v_gene: TRBV5-6
d_gene: .
abundance: .
CDR3aa: CASSLTGVDSPLHF
CDR3nt: TGTGCCAGCAGCTTGACAGGTGTGGATTCACCCCTCCACTTT

j_gene: TRBJ2-7
v_gene: TRBV10-3
d_gene: .
abundance: .
CDR3aa: CAISETGQPPPYEQYF
CDR3nt: TGTGCCATCAGTGAGACTGGACAGCCACCCCCCTACGAGCAGTACTTC

j_gene: TRBJ2-3
v_gene: TRBV7-2
d_gene: TRBD2
abundance: .
CDR3aa: CASSPMASGGDTQYF
CDR3nt: TGTGCCAGCAGCCCTATGGCTAGCGGGGGAGATACGCAGTATTTT

j_gene: TRBJ2-5
v_gene: TRBV20-1
d_gene: TRBD2
abundance: .
CDR3aa: CSASGGYHKETQYF
CDR3nt: TGCAGTGCTAGCGGGGGGTACCACAAAGAGACCCAGTACTTC

j_gene: TRBJ2-1
v_gene: TRBV11-1
d_gene: .
abundance: few
CDR3aa: CASSRIPGSHNEQFF
CDR3nt: TGTGCCAGCAGTCGGATTCCGGGGAGCCACAATGAGCAGTTCTTC

j_gene: TRBJ2-1
v_gene: TRBV7-8
d_gene: .
abundance: few
CDR3aa: CASSLEVLGFYNEQFF
CDR3nt: TGTGCCAGCAGCTTAGAGGTACTAGGGTTCTACAATGAGCAGTTCTTC

j_gene: TRBJ2-7
v_gene: TRBV6-2/TRBV6-3
d_gene: TRBD2
abundance: few
CDR3aa: CASSKAGTSVEQYF
CDR3nt: TGTGCCAGCAGTAAAGCCGGGACTAGCGTCGAGCAGTACTTC

j_gene: TRBJ2-7
v_gene: TRBV29-1
d_gene: TRBD1
abundance: .
CDR3aa: CSVGDRAYGQYF
CDR3nt: TGCAGCGTTGGGGACAGGGCATACGGGCAGTACTTC

j_gene: TRBJ2-3
v_gene: TRBV20-1
d_gene: TRBD2
abundance: few
CDR3aa: CSARGQASGGAFIVADTQYF
CDR3nt: TGCAGTGCTAGAGGCCAGGCTAGCGGGGGGGCCTTTATCGTCGCAGATACGCAGTATTTT

j_gene: TRBJ1-3
v_gene: TRBV7-9
d_gene: .
abundance: .
CDR3aa: CASSVRYSGNTIYF
CDR3nt: TGTGCCAGCAGCGTGAGGTACTCTGGAAACACCATATATTTT

j_gene: TRBJ1-4
v_gene: TRBV7-8
d_gene: .
abundance: few
CDR3aa: CASSSPPLGEKLFF
CDR3nt: TGTGCCAGCAGCTCCCCTCCTCTCGGGGAAAAACTGTTTTTT

j_gene: TRBJ2-1
v_gene: TRBV2
d_gene: TRBD2
abundance: .
CDR3aa: CTLCPAVVAGGPYNEQFF
CDR3nt: TGTACCCTCTGTCCGGCCGTAGTTGCGGGGGGGCCCTACAATGAGCAGTTCTTC

j_gene: TRBJ2-2
v_gene: TRBV10-3
d_gene: TRBD1
abundance: .
CDR3aa: CAISAEQGAGELFF
CDR3nt: TGTGCCATCAGTGCTGAACAGGGGGCCGGGGAGCTGTTTTTT

j_gene: TRBJ1-4
v_gene: TRBV6-5
d_gene: TRBD1
abundance: few
CDR3aa: CASSYTTGDHEKLFF
CDR3nt: TGTGCCAGCAGTTATACCACAGGGGATCATGAAAAACTGTTTTTT

j_gene: TRBJ2-1
v_gene: TRBV5-1
d_gene: TRBD2
abundance: many
CDR3aa: CASSVPGTSISEQFF
CDR3nt: TGCGCCAGCAGCGTACCTGGGACTAGCATTAGTGAGCAGTTCTTC

j_gene: TRBJ1-1
v_gene: TRBV5-1
d_gene: .
abundance: .
CDR3aa: CASSPGSKNTEAFF
CDR3nt: TGCGCCAGCAGCCCAGGTAGTAAGAACACTGAAGCTTTCTTT

j_gene: TRBJ2-3
v_gene: TRBV7-8
d_gene: .
abundance: few
CDR3aa: CASRKRGDPDTQYF
CDR3nt: TGTGCCAGCAGAAAAAGGGGGGACCCAGATACGCAGTATTTT

j_gene: TRBJ2-1
v_gene: TRBV18
d_gene: .
abundance: .
CDR3aa: CASSPRRDEQFF
CDR3nt: TGTGCCAGCTCACCTCGGCGGGATGAGCAGTTCTTC

j_gene: TRBJ1-6
v_gene: TRBV7-9
d_gene: .
abundance: .
CDR3aa: CASSYGTANSPLHF
CDR3nt: TGTGCCAGCAGCTACGGGACGGCAAATTCACCCCTCCACTTT

j_gene: TRBJ1-6
v_gene: TRBV25-1
d_gene: .
abundance: once
CDR3aa: CASSGNSGVGSPLHF
CDR3nt: TGTGCCAGCAGTGGTAACTCAGGGGTTGGTTCACCCCTCCACTTT

j_gene: TRBJ1-6
v_gene: TRBV2
d_gene: .
abundance: .
CDR3aa: CASSVHTGDNSPLHF
CDR3nt: TGTGCCAGCAGTGTCCACACAGGAGATAATTCACCCCTCCACTTT

j_gene: TRBJ2-5
v_gene: TRBV29-1
d_gene: TRBD2
abundance: few
CDR3aa: CSVEFLAGGRETQYF
CDR3nt: TGCAGCGTTGAATTCCTAGCGGGAGGGCGTGAGACCCAGTACTTC

j_gene: TRBJ2-7
v_gene: TRBV12-3/TRBV12-4
d_gene: TRBD1
abundance: .
CDR3aa: CASSLGQGKYEQYF
CDR3nt: TGTGCCAGCAGTTTGGGACAGGGTAAATACGAGCAGTACTTC

j_gene: TRBJ1-4
v_gene: TRBV12-3/TRBV12-4
d_gene: TRBD1
abundance: few
CDR3aa: CASSDQGGGLFF
CDR3nt: TGTGCCAGCAGTGACCAGGGGGGAGGGCTGTTTTTT

j_gene: TRBJ2-5
v_gene: TRBV10-3
d_gene: TRBD1
abundance: .
CDR3aa: CAISRQGEETQYF
CDR3nt: TGTGCCATCAGCCGACAGGGGGAAGAGACCCAGTACTTC

j_gene: TRBJ2-5
v_gene: TRBV4-1
d_gene: TRBD1
abundance: few
CDR3aa: CASSQGQGSLETQYF
CDR3nt: TGCGCCAGCAGCCAAGGACAGGGATCTTTGGAGACCCAGTACTTC

j_gene: TRBJ2-1
v_gene: TRBV2
d_gene: TRBD2
abundance: .
CDR3aa: CASSGLAGGIGGTGQFF
CDR3nt: TGTGCCAGCAGTGGGCTAGCGGGGGGAATTGGGGGGACTGGGCAGTTCTTC

j_gene: TRBJ2-5
v_gene: TRBV7-3
d_gene: .
abundance: .
CDR3aa: CASSLFGGETQYF
CDR3nt: TGTGCCAGCAGCTTATTTGGGGGGGAGACCCAGTACTTC

j_gene: TRBJ2-7
v_gene: TRBV10-3
d_gene: TRBD2
abundance: .
CDR3aa: CAISYLAGVGYEQYF
CDR3nt: TGTGCCATCAGTTACCTAGCGGGAGTCGGGTACGAGCAGTACTTC

j_gene: TRBJ2-3
v_gene: TRBV7-9
d_gene: .
abundance: .
CDR3aa: CASSSVGTLSTDTQYF
CDR3nt: TGTGCCAGCAGCTCAGTGGGGACTCTTAGCACAGATACGCAGTATTTT

j_gene: TRBJ1-2
v_gene: TRBV4-2
d_gene: .
abundance: .
CDR3aa: CASSQEGGGGYTF
CDR3nt: TGTGCCAGCAGCCAAGAGGGGGGGGGCGGCTACACCTTC

j_gene: TRBJ2-1
v_gene: TRBV5-1
d_gene: TRBD2
abundance: .
CDR3aa: CASSGGRVNNEQFF
CDR3nt: TGCGCCAGCAGCGGCGGGAGAGTGAACAATGAGCAGTTCTTC

j_gene: TRBJ1-1
v_gene: TRBV7-2
d_gene: .
abundance: .
CDR3aa: CASSMGGAGHIEAFF
CDR3nt: TGTGCCAGCAGCATGGGGGGCGCGGGGCACATTGAAGCTTTCTTT